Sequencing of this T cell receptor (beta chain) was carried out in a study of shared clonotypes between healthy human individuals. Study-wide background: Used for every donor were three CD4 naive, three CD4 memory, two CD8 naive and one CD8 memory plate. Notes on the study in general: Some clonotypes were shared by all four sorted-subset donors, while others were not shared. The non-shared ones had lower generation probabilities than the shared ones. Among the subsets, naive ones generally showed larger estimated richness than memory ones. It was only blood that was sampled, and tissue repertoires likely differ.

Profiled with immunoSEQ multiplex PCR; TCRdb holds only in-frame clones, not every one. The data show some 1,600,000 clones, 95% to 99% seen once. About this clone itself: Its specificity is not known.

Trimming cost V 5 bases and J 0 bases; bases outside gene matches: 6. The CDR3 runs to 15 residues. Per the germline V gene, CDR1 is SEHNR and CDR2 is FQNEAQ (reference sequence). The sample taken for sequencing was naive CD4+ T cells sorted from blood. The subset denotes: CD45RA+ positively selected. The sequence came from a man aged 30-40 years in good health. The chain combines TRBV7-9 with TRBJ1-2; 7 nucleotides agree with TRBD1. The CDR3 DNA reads TGTGCCAGCAGCGAATGGGACAGAGCTAACTATGGCTACACCTTC. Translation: CASSEWDRANYGYTF.